This note documents a single TCR beta chain sequence. The antigen is undetermined. Germline loops: CDR1 LNHDA, CDR2 SQIVND (reference sequence). The ends were cut back, 7 bases at V and 5 bases at J, with 17 bases in the middle. The CDR3 extends over 14 amino acids. Each sample's TCRbeta library yielded on average about 40,773 productive templates. Measured with immunoSEQ multiplex PCR; TCRdb has only the in-frame clones, and not every one. The repertoire has about 9,300 clones, more than 75% of them found once; the top ten carry 80% to 85%. This record belongs to a study of STAT3 mutations in large granular lymphocyte leukemia. Study details: Canonical activating STAT3 mutations were detected in roughly half of the longitudinally sequenced T-LGLL patients.

Study-wide results and limits: A small but highly pathogenic clone may have been missed. Samples missed the first appearance of the clone. In T-cell large granular lymphocyte leukemia, about half of patients showed multiple immunodominant subclonotypes.

The chain recombines TRBV19 with TRBJ1-1; weak D call: TRBD1 (5 bases). The receptor was derived from an elderly man with T-cell large granular lymphocyte leukemia. Some clones in this sample may be carry-over from other donors' samples. Sequenced sample: peripheral blood mononuclear cells. CDR3 DNA: TGTGCCAGTAAGGAGAGGGGCCTCGGGACTGAAGCTTTCTTT. It encodes CASKERGLGTEAFF.